This T cell receptor (beta chain) was recorded in a study of blood T cell repertoires in COVID-19. The overall study: Samples of COVID-19 (acute and convalescent) were obtained from the United States, Italy and Spain. PBMCs, B-cell-depleted T cells, or T cells provided the cDNA or gDNA that made up the material.

This clone came up a few times. Germline V lookup: CDR1 SGHTA, CDR2 FQGTGA. The germline V and J ends were trimmed by 2 bases and 5 bases, with 9 bases remaining between them. The CDR3 length is 13 residues. Per the original data handling: Reference gene primer amplification yielded estimated nucleated cell counts. The assay was immunoSEQ multiplex PCR, and TCRdb's table has in-frame clones only and misses some. V, J and clone size are those of that table, while D and trimming were read from the DNA. The profile covers some 100,000 clones, with just under 80% appearing a single time and around 10% taken by the ten largest.

The rearrangement joins TRBV7-3 to TRBJ1-1; unclear D gene. This receptor was obtained from a woman aged 70-85 years with acute or convalescent COVID-19. Sequencing input: peripheral blood. CDR3 protein: CASSLAGKTEAFF. The DNA of the CDR3 is TGTGCCAGCAGCTTAGCGGGAAAGACTGAAGCTTTCTTT.